These 16 T cell receptor beta chains came from one sample sequenced in a study of blood T cell repertoires in COVID-19. Assay used: immunoSEQ multiplex PCR; TCRdb lists only in-frame clones, some missing. Seen here are 250,000 to 300,000 clones, more than 85% observed once, and the top ten hold approximately 5.3%. Sequenced: peripheral blood. The receptors stem from a woman in her sixties with COVID-19, enrolled during active disease.

The chain is built from TRBV19 and TRBJ2-3; 7 bases are a match to TRBD2. Germline trimming cut 3 bases from V and 3 bases from J; bases unmatched to any gene: 9. The CDR3 has 16 residues. Germline-derived CDR1 and CDR2 are LNHDA and SQIVND (reference sequence). In DNA, the CDR3 is TGTGCCAGTAGTATCCCGGGGGGAGGAGGTACAGATACGCAGTATTTT. This codes for CASSIPGGGGTDTQYF.

The CDR3 protein is CASSLSDGTGRYGHQPQHF. The CDR3 nucleotides are TGTGCCAGCAGTTTATCCGACGGGACAGGGAGATATGGGCATCAGCCCCAGCATTTT. J is TRBJ1-5 and V is TRBV28; 9 positions agree with TRBD1. The J segment lost 5 bases and the V segment lost 1 base, leaving 15 bases of the junction unmatched. Germline CDR1 reads MDHEN; CDR2 reads SYDVKM. The CDR3 is 19 residues long.

The chain employs TRBV11-2 and TRBJ2-5; 7 nucleotides match TRBD1. The CDR3 length is 13 residues. Germline CDR1 reads SGHAT; CDR2 reads FQNNGV. J gave up 10 bases and V 5 bases, and 10 bases lay outside the gene matches. The CDR3 loop reads CASSVTGVGSQYF. The CDR3 DNA reads as TGTGCCAGCAGCGTTACAGGGGTAGGGAGCCAGTACTTC.

The rearrangement links TRBV28 to TRBJ1-1; no firm D call. This CDR3 comprises 14 residues. V was clipped by 6 bases and J by 5 bases, with 16 bases between them. Germline V lookup: CDR1 MDHEN, CDR2 SYDVKM. The CDR3 region has the DNA TGTGCCAGCAGCCGGGTGGCCGCGAGAACTGAAGCTTTCTTT. Translated: CASSRVAARTEAFF. The full variable domain, with the rest looked up from reference TRBV28 and TRBJ1-1, is DVKVTQSSRYLVKRTGEKVFLECVQDMDHENMFWYRQDPGLGLRLIYFSYDVKMKEKGDIPEGYSVSREKKERFSLILESASTNQTSMYLCASSRVAARTEAFFGQGTRLTVV.

The CDR3 coding sequence is TGTGCCAGCAGCAAACAGGGGCCCACCTATAATTCACCCCTCCACTTT. Translation gives CASSKQGPTYNSPLHF. The chain recombines TRBV2 with TRBJ1-6; 7 nucleotides align to TRBD1. Trimming removed 6 bases from V and 2 bases from J; junction bases left unmatched: 7. The CDR3 loop spans 16 amino acids. Germline V gene data show CDR1 as SNHLY and CDR2 as FYNNEI.

The gene calls are TRBV3-1 (or the pseudogene TRBV3-2) and TRBJ2-4; TRBD1 is a possible D gene (5 bases). Trimming took off 6 bases at V and 1 base at J, with 16 bases between the two ends. The CDR3 has 16 amino acids. The germline V gene encodes CDR1 LGHDT and CDR2 YNNKEL (reference sequence). The CDR3 spells CASSPRGARAKNIQYF. The CDR3 nucleotides read TGTGCCAGCAGTCCTCGTGGGGCGCGGGCCAAAAACATTCAGTACTTC.

V and J are TRBV19 and TRBJ2-1, with 16 bases identical to TRBD2. Germline-derived CDR1 and CDR2 are LNHDA and SQIVND (reference sequence). With V trimmed by 3 bases and J by 6 bases, 5 bases remained unmatched. This CDR3 is built from 17 residues. CDR3 protein: CASSILGLAGGFNEQFF. The CDR3 DNA reads TGTGCCAGTAGTATCTTGGGACTAGCGGGAGGGTTCAATGAGCAGTTCTTC.

The chain employs TRBV7-9 and TRBJ2-5, with TRBD2 matching over 8 bases. The CDR3 covers 15 residues. The junction had 8 bases not matched to a gene; V was cut back by 1 base and J by 7 bases. CDR1 and CDR2 from the germline V gene are SEHNR and FQNEAQ (reference sequence). CDR3 coding DNA: TGTGCCAGCAGCTTAGGGCGCGGGGGGCAGGGGACCCAGTACTTC. Its protein is CASSLGRGGQGTQYF.

The DNA of the CDR3 is TGTGCCAGCAGTCGATCAGGGGGTCTAAGCTCCTACGAGCAGTACTTC. Its translation: CASSRSGGLSSYEQYF. The chain links TRBV6-6 to TRBJ2-7; 7 bases fit TRBD1. Germline values: CDR1 MNHNY, CDR2 SVGAGI (reference sequence). Germline trimming cut 5 bases from V and 0 bases from J; bases unmatched to any gene: 10. This CDR3 contains 16 residues.

This clone is a singleton in its sample. V usage is TRBV18 and J usage is TRBJ2-7; a weak D match, TRBD1 (6 bases). Germline V lookup: CDR1 KGHSH, CDR2 LQKENI. V was trimmed by 3 bases and J by 3 bases, leaving 9 bases between them. The CDR3 is 13 amino acids. The CDR3 DNA reads as TGTGCCAGCTCACCCCAGGACAGCTACGAGCAGTACTTC. Encoded protein: CASSPQDSYEQYF.

The chain is built from TRBV27 and TRBJ2-7; 10 bases are a match to TRBD1. The trim removed 0 bases at V and 2 bases at J, leaving 7 bases unmatched. This CDR3 contains 17 residues. CDR1 is MNHEY, CDR2 SMNVEV, per germline (reference sequence). Here the CDR3 reads CASSLSQGQGLAYEQYF. DNA of the CDR3: TGTGCCAGCAGTTTATCTCAGGGACAGGGGTTAGCCTACGAGCAGTACTTC.

Written as DNA, the CDR3 is TGTGCCAGCAGCTTAGACAGGGGTACCTACAATGAGCAGTTCTTC. It encodes CASSLDRGTYNEQFF. The V and J genes are TRBV11-1 and TRBJ2-1, with 7 bases aligning to TRBD1. The CDR3 sequence is 15 residues long. Germline V gene data show CDR1 as SGHAT and CDR2 as FQDESV (reference sequence). V lost 1 base, J lost 2 bases, and 2 bases stayed unmatched. Drawing the rest from reference TRBV11-1 and TRBJ2-1, the complete variable domain is EAEVAQSPRYKITEKSQAVAFWCDPISGHATLYWYRQILGQGPELLVQFQDESVVDDSQLPKDRFSAERLKGVDSTLKIQPAELGDSAMYLCASSLDRGTYNEQFFGPGTRLTVL.

This chain uses TRBV6-6 with TRBJ2-7; a weak D match, TRBD2 (5 bases). V was pared by 4 bases and J by 1 base, with 14 bases between. Germline CDR1 and CDR2: MNHNY and SVGAGI (reference sequence). The CDR3 has 15 residues. The CDR3 here is CASSLGGGRSYEQYF. CDR3 DNA: TGTGCCAGCAGTTTGGGTGGCGGGCGGTCCTACGAGCAGTACTTC.

The rearrangement joins TRBV10-3 to TRBJ2-7, with TRBD1 matching over 8 bases. CDR1 and CDR2 from the germline V gene are ENHRY and SYGVKD. The CDR3 spans 12 residues. With 6 bases clipped from V and 5 bases from J, the junction kept 3 bases outside the gene matches. The CDR3 spells CAIRAGGNEQYF. As DNA, the CDR3 is TGTGCCATCAGGGCAGGGGGCAACGAGCAGTACTTC.

The CDR3 sequence: CASSPRRLGGTSSYEQYF. Written as DNA, the CDR3 is TGCGCCAGCAGCCCCAGGAGATTGGGTGGGACTAGCTCCTACGAGCAGTACTTC. V and J are TRBV5-1 and TRBJ2-7; TRBD2 agrees at 8 bases. The germline gives CDR1 SGHRS, CDR2 YFSETQ. The CDR3 runs 18 residues. Trimming cost V 4 bases and J 0 bases; bases outside gene matches: 15.

The rearrangement joins TRBV4-2 to TRBJ2-2; the match to TRBD2 covers 10 bases. This CDR3 spans 16 amino acids. Losses at the gene ends were 4 bases for V and 7 bases for J; bases not matched to a gene: 9. Looked up from germline, CDR1 is LGHNA and CDR2 is YNFKEQ. The DNA of the CDR3 is TGTGCCAGCAGCCGAGGAAGCGGGAGGGCCGGCGGGGAGCTGTTTTTT. Its protein product is CASSRGSGRAGGELFF.